What follows are 7 T cell receptor beta chains derived from one specimen sequenced in a study of beta chain features in type 1 diabetes. Overall study findings and caveats: People with Type 1 diabetes carried modestly yet significantly shorter TCRB CDR3s in all four CD4+ subsets.

Reverse transcribing all isolated RNA meant expressed TCRB transcripts were sequenced. Assay: immunoSEQ multiplex PCR; the TCRdb copy retains only in-frame clones and omits some. The sample has some 640,000 clones, over 12% seen once. No antigen has been assigned to these receptors. Specimen: naive CD4+ T cells from blood. These receptors came from a man aged 18-30 years with type 1 diabetes.

This clone has only a few counts. The germline gene is not matched at one end of the junction; a read error may be the cause. The V gene is TRBV2, the J gene TRBJ2-7, with D possibly TRBD2 on 6 matching bases. This CDR3 contains 13 residues. The germline CDR1 and CDR2 sequences are SNHLY and FYNNEI. The CDR3, as DNA: TGTGCCAGCATCGAGGGACTTTCGCGGCACCCCTTCTTC. Translation: CASIEGLSRHPFF.

This clone was found a few times. CDR3 protein: CASSLDVLLAGVRDTQYF. As DNA, the CDR3 is TGTGCCAGCAGCCTCGACGTCTTACTAGCGGGGGTAAGGGATACGCAGTATTTT. This chain connects TRBV28 to TRBJ2-3, with 11 bases matching TRBD2. Germline V gene sequence: CDR1 MDHEN, CDR2 SYDVKM. After removal of 6 bases from V and 6 bases from J, the junction contained 17 bases not matched to a gene. The CDR3 runs 18 residues.

In this sample, this clone turned up a few times. The same CDR3 arises from other DNA sequences in this sample as well. The genes are TRBV19 and TRBJ2-2; no definite D call. The CDR3 sequence is 12 residues long. V lost 1 base and J 5 bases, leaving 2 bases between the germline ends. Per germline, CDR1 LNHDA and CDR2 SQIVND (reference sequence). The CDR3 DNA reads TGTGCCAGTAGTATAGGTACCGGGGAGCTGTTTTTT. Its translation: CASSIGTGELFF.

The rearrangement joins TRBV4-3 to TRBJ1-1; D remains ambiguous. V was shortened by 0 bases and J by 2 bases, with 10 bases between the two germline ends. Germline-derived CDR1 and CDR2 are LGHNA and YSLEER. The CDR3 runs to 15 residues. The CDR3 reads CASSQDYTFNTEAFF. As DNA, the CDR3 is TGCGCCAGCAGCCAAGATTACACTTTTAACACTGAAGCTTTCTTT.

This clone was detected a few times. This chain connects TRBV30 to TRBJ2-1, with 7 bases lining up with TRBD2. In germline, CDR1 is GTSNPN, CDR2 SVGIG (reference sequence). The CDR3 sequence is 12 residues long. V dropped 6 bases and J dropped 4; count of bases not matched to a gene: 3. The CDR3 region is CACMGLYNEQFF. DNA for the CDR3: TGTGCCTGCATGGGACTATACAATGAGCAGTTCTTC.

The rearrangement joins TRBV2 to TRBJ1-5; the D gene is possibly TRBD1 (6 bases). This CDR3 spans 13 amino acids. Germline V gene sequence: CDR1 SNHLY, CDR2 FYNNEI. Trimming pared 6 bases from V and 7 bases from J, leaving 13 bases between. CDR3 DNA sequence: TGTGCCAGCAGGTACAGGGAAGGGCAGCCCCAGCATTTT. Translation: CASRYREGQPQHF.

This clone has a handful of counts. V is TRBV9 and J is TRBJ2-5; D may be TRBD1 (6 bases). Trimming cost V 3 bases and J 5 bases, with 11 bases left between them. Germline assignment: CDR1 SGDLS and CDR2 YYNGEE. CDR3 length: 13 amino acids. The CDR3 protein is CASSAEGEETQYF. The CDR3 DNA sequence: TGTGCCAGCAGCGCCGAGGGGGAGGAGACCCAGTACTTC.